The 2 T cell receptor beta chains below were found in one sample sequenced in a study of blood T cell repertoires in COVID-19 (dated by TCRdb to 2020 to 2022). Libraries came from the immunoSEQ multiplex PCR assay. TCRdb re-hosts the immuneACCESS table, in-frame sequences only. Its copies lack some clones; in the studies checked, an unresolved V gene accounts for under half of them, and the cause for the rest is not known. The sample table holds roughly 200,000 clones, of which about 85% were seen once. Together, the top ten hold under 20% of the sample. Source material: PBMCs or T cells enriched from blood (not recorded which). Receptors originate from a man aged 35-49 years who had recovered from COVID-19.

This chain uses TRBV11-3 with TRBJ2-7, with TRBD1 matching over 7 bases. With V trimmed by 4 bases and J by 10 bases, 10 bases remained unmatched. Looked up from germline, CDR1 is SGHNT and CDR2 is YENEEA. The CDR3 extends over 13 amino acids. This CDR3 reads CASSYSADRDQYF. CDR3 DNA sequence: TGTGCCAGCAGCTATAGCGCCGACAGGGATCAGTACTTC.

The rearrangement joins TRBV10-3 to TRBJ1-1; 9 bases line up with TRBD1. CDR1 and CDR2 from the germline V gene are ENHRY and SYGVKD. This CDR3 has 14 amino acids. V was clipped by 6 bases and J by 8 bases; unmatched bases: 10. The CDR3 region is CAISVTGGSTEAFF. The DNA of the CDR3 is TGTGCCATCAGCGTAACAGGGGGCTCTACCGAAGCTTTCTTT.